Each of the 31 T cell receptor beta chains below was sequenced from the same sample in a study of identical twins (dated by TCRdb to 2016 to 2018). Library creation used 5' RACE. Instrument on record: Illumina HiSeq 2000. TCRdb redid the processing of the public reads, applying fastp at Q25 and MiXCR, and retained in-frame beta chains. Entries are consolidated by CDR3 protein sequence, retaining the most common genes and DNA. The sample has approximately 700,000 distinct CDR3 sequences on record, roughly 18% of them singletons. Of the sample, around 13% is held by the ten largest clones. The sample was also linked to a second study, of T cells expressing NK-cell markers.

Sequencing was performed on PBMCs. Receptors were obtained from a woman aged 18-29 years in good health.

This clonotype was seen a handful of times. The chain carries TRBV29-1 and TRBJ2-2; tentative D call: TRBD2 (6 bases). V lost 3 bases, J lost 2 bases, and 10 bases lay in between. The CDR3 is 14 amino acids. The germline V gene encodes CDR1 SQVTM and CDR2 ANQGSEA. CDR3 region: CSVEEGSNTGELFF. The CDR3 DNA reads TGCAGCGTTGAGGAGGGAAGTAACACCGGGGAGCTGTTTTTT.

V usage is TRBV14 and J usage is TRBJ2-1; a weak D match, TRBD1 (6 bases). In germline, CDR1 is SGHDN, CDR2 FVKESK. This CDR3 region has 15 residues. Between the trimmed V and J ends, which lost 0 bases and 9 bases, there was a span of 15 bases. CDR3 in amino acids: CASSQDGRGTAEQFF. The CDR3 DNA follows: TGTGCCAGCAGCCAAGATGGCAGGGGAACGGCTGAGCAGTTCTTC.

V usage is TRBV5-1 and J usage is TRBJ2-6; a possible D gene is TRBD2 (6 bases). Trimming removed 0 bases at V and 0 bases at J, with 19 bases between. Germline V gene lookup returns CDR1 SGHRS and CDR2 YFSETQ. The CDR3 contains 20 residues. The CDR3 sequence: CASSLGPNREFHSGANVLTF. DNA of the CDR3: TGCGCCAGCAGCTTGGGCCCGAACCGGGAGTTTCACTCTGGGGCCAACGTCCTGACTTTC.

V and J are TRBV12-3 or TRBV12-4 and TRBJ2-2, with D possibly matching TRBD1 (6 bases). This CDR3 region has 12 residues. Trimming left V 10 bases short and J 7 bases short, with 13 bases between. The CDR3, as DNA: TGTGCCAACCGTAACAGGGTCGGGGAGCTGTTTTTT. Amino acid sequence: CANRNRVGELFF.

In this sample, this clonotype turned up a few times. This chain links TRBV10-2 with TRBJ1-2; tentatively, D is TRBD1 (6 bases). Trimming removed 4 bases at V and 5 bases at J, with 26 bases between. CDR3 length: 18 residues. CDR1 and CDR2 (germline): WSHSY, SAAADI. The CDR3 coding sequence is TGCGCCAGCAGTGCGCCCGACAGGCTAGGGGCTTTACAATATGGCTACACCTTC. It specifies CASSAPDRLGALQYGYTF.

The chain employs TRBV7-3 and TRBJ2-7; either TRBD1 or TRBD2 may fit D (5 bases each). Trimming pared 5 bases from V and 0 bases from J, leaving 14 bases between. Germline V gives CDR1 SGHTA, CDR2 FQGTGA. The CDR3 loop spans 15 amino acids. The chain's CDR3 is CASSQAPGSSYEQYF. The CDR3 coding sequence is TGTGCCAGCAGCCAAGCTCCAGGGAGCTCCTACGAGCAGTACTTC.

CDR3: CSVGGRSTGELFF. CDR3 nucleotides: TGCAGCGTTGGAGGGAGATCCACCGGGGAGCTGTTTTTT. The rearrangement joins TRBV29-1 to TRBJ2-2, with a weak D call TRBD2 (5 bases). There are 13 residues in the CDR3. V was cut by 4 bases and J by 4 bases, with 10 bases left in between. Germline CDR1 is SQVTM and CDR2 is ANQGSEA.

The V and J genes are TRBV9 and TRBJ2-1; no definite D call. V was shortened by 6 bases and J by 5 bases, with 15 bases between the two germline ends. Germline V lookup: CDR1 SGDLS, CDR2 YYNGEE. The CDR3 extends over 14 amino acids. CDR3 bases: TGTGCCAGCACCCCCTGGACGATTGACAATGAGCAGTTCTTC. This codes for CASTPWTIDNEQFF.

There are a few counts of this clonotype. This chain connects TRBV27 to TRBJ2-5; 7 nucleotides line up with TRBD1. This CDR3 has 11 amino acids. V lost 6 bases to trimming and J lost 5 bases; unmatched junction nucleotides: 0. Germline CDR1 reads MNHEY; CDR2 reads SMNVEV (reference sequence). The DNA of the CDR3 is TGTGCCAGCAGGACAGGGGAGACCCAGTACTTC. Translating gives CASRTGETQYF.

This clonotype occurred a few times. As DNA, the CDR3 is TGTGCCAGCAGCCAAGAGCGGGGGTCCCCCTACGAGCAGTACTTC. This codes for CASSQERGSPYEQYF. The V call is TRBV4-2, the J call TRBJ2-7; 7 bases line up with TRBD2. Per germline, CDR1 LGHNA and CDR2 YNFKEQ. This CDR3 is 15 amino acids long. The V and J ends lost 0 bases and 2 bases, in that order; junction bases with no gene match: 4.

Ten or more counts support this clonotype. The chain carries TRBV6-5 and TRBJ1-1, with 7 bases lining up with TRBD1. Trimming removed 5 bases from V and 1 base from J; junction bases left unmatched: 4. Germline CDR1 and CDR2: MNHEY and SVGAGI. The CDR3 has 14 amino acids. The CDR3 DNA sequence: TGTGCCAGCAGTCTCGACAGGGCGAACACTGAAGCTTTCTTT. It yields the protein CASSLDRANTEAFF.

V gene TRBV20-1 combines with J gene TRBJ2-7; 7 nucleotides line up with TRBD1. V gave up 3 bases and J gave up 4 bases; unmatched junction bases: 12. Looked up from germline, CDR1 is DFQATT and CDR2 is SNEGSKA (reference sequence). The CDR3 totals 15 residues. The CDR3 nucleotides are TGCAGTGCTAGCGGACCAACAGGGGTCGGTTACGAGCAGTACTTC. Translation gives CSASGPTGVGYEQYF.

The CDR3 bases are TGCGCCAGCAGCTCAACATTGGGGCGAATCCGAGGGGGGAATGAGCAGTTCTTC. It is translated as CASSSTLGRIRGGNEQFF. The rearrangement uses TRBV5-1 and TRBJ2-1, with D perhaps TRBD1 or TRBD2 (6 bases each). This CDR3 has 18 residues. Germline loops: CDR1 SGHRS, CDR2 YFSETQ. With 3 bases removed from V and 7 bases from J, the gap between germline ends came to 26 bases. Variable domain in full (rest from reference TRBV5-1 and TRBJ2-1): KAGVTQTPRYLIKTRGQQVTLSCSPISGHRSVSWYQQTPGQGLQFLFEYFSETQRNKGNFPGRFSGRQFSNSRSEMNVSTLELGDSALYLCASSSTLGRIRGGNEQFFGPGTRLTVL.

This clonotype was seen only a few times. J is TRBJ2-7 and V is TRBV6-1, with TRBD2 identical over 7 bases. The V segment lost 6 bases and the J segment 2 bases; nucleotides outside the gene matches: 7. The CDR3 contains 14 residues. Germline CDR1 is MNHNS and CDR2 is SASEGT. The CDR3 nucleotides read TGTGCCAGCAGCCCCGGGGGGAAACCCTACGAGCAGTACTTC. Translated, it gives CASSPGGKPYEQYF.

This clonotype has just a few counts. V usage is TRBV25-1 and J usage is TRBJ2-5; TRBD2 might be the D (5 bases). This CDR3 is built from 11 residues. The V end was cut by 9 bases, the J end by 9 bases, with 14 bases between. The germline gives CDR1 MGHDK, CDR2 SYGVNS. The CDR3 bases are TGTGCCAGTCACCAACGGGGAGCCCAGTACTTC. Translating it yields CASHQRGAQYF. Based on the CDR3 plus reference TRBV25-1 and TRBJ2-5, the full variable domain is EADIYQTPRYLVIGTGKKITLECSQTMGHDKMYWYQQDPGMELHLIHYSYGVNSTEKGDLSSESTVSRIRTEHFPLTLESARPSHTSQYLCASHQRGAQYFGPGTRLLVL.

The J gene is TRBJ1-5, the V gene TRBV11-1, with TRBD1 matching over 8 bases. After removal of 5 bases from V and 5 bases from J, the junction contained 17 bases not matched to a gene. The germline V gene encodes CDR1 SGHAT and CDR2 FQDESV (reference sequence). CDR3 size: 18 residues. CDR3 residues: CASSLWTGRRTNDQPQHF. CDR3 bases: TGTGCCAGCAGCCTCTGGACAGGGCGGCGGACGAATGATCAGCCCCAGCATTTT.

This rearrangement joins TRBV20-1 to TRBJ2-5, with TRBD2 identical over 9 bases. The CDR3 covers 14 residues. Germline CDR1 is DFQATT and CDR2 is SNEGSKA (reference sequence). The trim removed 5 bases at V and 0 bases at J, leaving 4 bases unmatched. The CDR3 sequence: CSAERGAYQETQYF. The CDR3 DNA is TGCAGTGCTGAGCGGGGGGCCTACCAAGAGACCCAGTACTTC.

J is TRBJ2-7 and V is TRBV7-9; D is undetermined. The CDR3 length is 14 residues. CDR1 and CDR2 from the germline V gene are SEHNR and FQNEAQ (reference sequence). Deletions cut 1 base from V and 5 bases from J, with 12 bases between. DNA of the CDR3: TGTGCCAGCAGCTTAGATCCCCTTGGGGACGAGCAGTACTTC. Translation: CASSLDPLGDEQYF.

The rearrangement links TRBV5-1 to TRBJ2-5; D perhaps matches TRBD2 (5 bases). V was pared by 6 bases and J by 5 bases, with 17 bases between. Per the germline V gene, CDR1 is SGHRS and CDR2 is YFSETQ. This CDR3 region has 14 residues. In DNA form, the CDR3 reads TGCGCCAGCACTAGCAGTGTGGTGTCGGAGACCCAGTACTTC. It codes for CASTSSVVSETQYF.

This clonotype was found many times. The chain is built from TRBV20-1 and TRBJ2-4, with D possibly being TRBD2 (5 bases). Germline loops: CDR1 DFQATT, CDR2 SNEGSKA (reference sequence). V was clipped by 6 bases and J by 6 bases, with 15 bases between them. The CDR3 extends over 13 amino acids. Here the CDR3 reads CSASKDWSNIQYF. As DNA, the CDR3 is TGCAGTGCAAGCAAGGACTGGTCAAACATTCAGTACTTC.

V gene TRBV5-5 combines with J gene TRBJ2-3, with TRBD2 as a possible D gene (5 bases). V shed 4 bases and J shed 0 bases, with 15 bases lying between them. The CDR3 is 16 residues long. Germline V gene sequence: CDR1 SGHKS, CDR2 YYEKEE (reference sequence). CDR3 bases: TGTGCCAGCAGCCCTCGGGTAGGACTTAGCACAGATACGCAGTATTTT. Residues: CASSPRVGLSTDTQYF.

The chain uses TRBV24-1 and TRBJ2-1; D is ambiguous. V was shortened by 5 bases and J by 3 bases, with 10 bases between the two germline ends. CDR1 is KGHDR, CDR2 SFDVKD, per germline. CDR3 length equals 14 residues. This CDR3 reads CATSGMTNYNEQFF. The CDR3 nucleotides read TGTGCCACCAGTGGAATGACCAACTACAATGAGCAGTTCTTC.

This clonotype was counted at least ten times. The CDR3 bases are TGCGCCAGCAGCTCTTCCGGGACAGGCTACGAGCAGTACTTC. It codes for CASSSSGTGYEQYF. The V gene is TRBV5-1, the J gene TRBJ2-7, with TRBD1 matching over 8 bases. Trimming at V came to 3 bases and at J to 3 bases, leaving 5 bases not matched to a gene. CDR1 is SGHRS and CDR2 is YFSETQ in the germline V gene. This CDR3 comprises 14 residues.

The V gene is TRBV20-1, the J gene TRBJ2-1, with TRBD2 matching over 14 bases. Germline lookup yields CDR1 DFQATT and CDR2 SNEGSKA (reference sequence). J was trimmed by 3 bases and V by 5 bases; bases with no gene match: 6. This CDR3 has 16 amino acids. The chain's CDR3 is CSALPGTSGSYNEQFF. As DNA, the CDR3 is TGCAGTGCTCTTCCCGGGACTAGCGGGAGCTACAATGAGCAGTTCTTC.

V gene TRBV5-1 combines with J gene TRBJ2-7, with 10 bases matching TRBD1. Germline CDR1 and CDR2: SGHRS and YFSETQ. The CDR3 totals 16 residues. Germline trimming cut 3 bases from V and 2 bases from J; bases unmatched to any gene: 8. The CDR3 DNA follows: TGCGCCAGCAGCTATGAACGGGACAGGGGCCCCTACGAGCAGTACTTC. It translates to CASSYERDRGPYEQYF.

V is TRBV5-1 and J is TRBJ2-7; possibly TRBD1 for D (6 bases). In germline, CDR1 is SGHRS, CDR2 YFSETQ. The length of the CDR3 is 16 residues. Trimming cost V 5 bases and J 3 bases, with 21 bases left between them. The CDR3 reads CASSILLGTSGYEQYF. CDR3 DNA sequence: TGCGCCAGCAGTATCCTGTTGGGGACATCTGGCTACGAGCAGTACTTC.

This clonotype was detected only once. The chain links TRBV27 to TRBJ2-3; no clear D. The CDR3 sequence is 16 residues long. Trimming removed 5 bases at V and 1 base at J, with 16 bases between. Germline V CDR1 and CDR2: MNHEY, SMNVEV (reference sequence). This CDR3 is CASSPEAGIGTDTQYF. The CDR3 DNA sequence: TGTGCCAGCAGTCCAGAGGCCGGAATCGGCACAGATACGCAGTATTTT.

This clonotype was observed a few times. The chain combines TRBV6-6 with TRBJ2-1; D gene unclear. Germline V CDR1 and CDR2: MNHNY, SVGAGI (reference sequence). CDR3 length: 12 residues. With 4 bases removed from V and 5 bases from J, the gap between germline ends came to 6 bases. This CDR3 reads CASSSPDNEQFF. The CDR3 nucleotides are TGTGCCAGCAGTTCCCCGGACAATGAGCAGTTCTTC.

This clonotype showed up just a few times. The chain uses TRBV12-3 or TRBV12-4 and TRBJ1-2; 7 nucleotides agree with TRBD1. J gave up 8 bases and V 6 bases, and 9 bases lay outside the gene matches. This CDR3 is built from 13 residues. The CDR3 sequence is CASRMTGSGGYTF. The CDR3 bases are TGTGCCAGCAGGATGACAGGGAGCGGCGGCTACACCTTC.

This clonotype was recorded a few times. The rearrangement links TRBV18 to TRBJ2-3; unclear D gene. In germline, CDR1 is KGHSH, CDR2 LQKENI. The CDR3 contains 13 residues. Trimming removed 1 base at V and 6 bases at J, with 8 bases between. DNA for the CDR3: TGTGCCAGCTCACCACAGAAGAAGGATACGCAGTATTTT. Residues: CASSPQKKDTQYF.

This clonotype was counted between two and nine times. The gene calls are TRBV5-1 and TRBJ2-1; 9 bases match TRBD2. V lost 4 bases, J lost 13 bases, and 12 bases stayed unmatched. Germline CDR1 SGHRS, CDR2 YFSETQ. The CDR3 extends over 14 amino acids. The CDR3 protein is CASSRAATSGKQFF. CDR3 in DNA: TGCGCCAGCAGCAGGGCCGCGACTAGCGGAAAACAGTTCTTC.